Below are 19 T cell receptor beta chains sequenced from a single sample in a study of breast tumors, draining lymph nodes, adjacent tissues. TCRdb called the multiplex PCR reads again in MiXCR, with one record for every CDR3 protein. The sample lists 150,000 to 200,000 distinct CDR3 sequences; 30% to 35% were seen once. The lymph nodes were axillary draining lymph nodes from breast cancer patients. What was sequenced was axillary lymph node tissue. The receptor set was obtained from a female donor with breast cancer. Some clones in this sample may be carry-over from other donors' samples.

About this clonotype: A much larger clone differs by one base, so this may be a read error. No conserved phenylalanine or tryptophan ends this CDR3, so it is likely a read error. The J gene is TRBJ1-2, the V gene TRBV9; no clear D. The germline CDR1 and CDR2 sequences are SGDLS and YYNGEE. This CDR3 has 13 amino acids. The ends were cut back, 0 bases at V and 2 bases at J, with 5 bases in the middle. CDR3 sequence reads: CASSVDGNYGYTS. In nucleotides, the CDR3 is TGTGCCAGCAGCGTAGACGGAAACTATGGCTACACCTCC.

This clonotype was seen only a few times. A read error is possible here, since a much larger clone lies one base away. The chain combines TRBV11-3 with TRBJ2-3; the D gene could be TRBD1 or TRBD2 (5 bases each). The CDR3 is made up of 17 amino acids. Germline-derived CDR1 and CDR2 are SGHNT and YENEEA. V shed 6 bases and J shed 7 bases, with 26 bases lying between them. CDR3 bases: TGTGCCAGCAGTCCGGGGAACGGTTCCAGGGAGCAGTATACGCAGTATTTT. Encoded protein: CASSPGNGSREQYTQYF.

This clonotype was observed at least ten times. This sequence joins TRBV7-8 and TRBJ2-1, with 7 bases aligning to TRBD2. Germline V gene sequence: CDR1 SGHVS, CDR2 FQNEAQ. J lost 4 bases, V lost 1 base, and 7 bases had no gene match. This CDR3 is 16 amino acids long. The CDR3 DNA reads as TGTGCCAGCAGCTTAGGGGGGGACTATCGGTACAATGAGCAGTTCTTC. Amino acid sequence: CASSLGGDYRYNEQFF.

In DNA form, the CDR3 reads TGCAGTGCTAGCCGGACGGAACAAGAGACCCAGCATTTT. Protein sequence: CSASRTEQETQHF. The genes are TRBV20-1 and TRBJ1-5; no firm D call. The CDR3 runs 13 residues. CDR1 is DFQATT and CDR2 is SNEGSKA in the germline V gene (reference sequence). V dropped 3 bases and J dropped 11 bases, with 17 bases sitting between them.

This clonotype appeared many times. The chain combines TRBV9 with TRBJ2-1; D may be TRBD1 (7 bases). The V end lost 5 bases, the J end lost 7 bases, and 16 bases lay between the germline ends. Germline values: CDR1 SGDLS, CDR2 YYNGEE. The CDR3 runs to 14 residues. Written as DNA, the CDR3 is TGTGCCAGCAGTGATGTGACAGGGAGGAATGAGCAGTTCTTC. Translating it yields CASSDVTGRNEQFF. The whole variable domain, filled in from reference TRBV9 and TRBJ2-1, reads DSGVTQTPKHLITATGQRVTLRCSPRSGDLSVYWYQQSLDQGLQFLIQYYNGEERAKGNILERFSAQQFPDLHSELNLSSLELGDSALYFCASSDVTGRNEQFFGPGTRLTVL.

The chain uses TRBV9 and TRBJ2-1; 14 positions agree with TRBD2. The CDR3 extends over 18 amino acids. Germline CDR1 and CDR2: SGDLS and YYNGEE. With V trimmed by 0 bases and J by 4 bases, 6 bases remained unmatched. CDR3 protein: CASSVGTSGGIFYNEQFF. CDR3 in DNA: TGTGCCAGCAGCGTAGGGACTAGCGGGGGGATATTTTACAATGAGCAGTTCTTC.

This clonotype has ten or more counts. This chain uses TRBV7-8 with TRBJ2-5, with a possible D match to TRBD2 (5 bases). The CDR3 spans 13 residues. Trimming shortened V by 1 base and J by 5 bases, and 8 bases separated the two germline ends. Germline V lookup: CDR1 SGHVS, CDR2 FQNEAQ. The CDR3 DNA reads as TGTGCCAGCAGCTTAGTCGGGGTGGAGACCCAGTACTTC. Translated, it gives CASSLVGVETQYF.

Notes on this clonotype: Because the CDR3's place on the DNA is in doubt, the DNA is left out and the CDR3 is given as listed by TCRdb. The CDR3 sequence is CASSESFGDGYTFGSGTQYF. The V gene is TRBV2, the J gene TRBJ2-5; TRBD2 was called by the table and not checked on the DNA. The germline CDR1 and CDR2 sequences are SNHLY and FYNNEI. Termini included, the CDR3 measures 20 amino acids.

The chain joins TRBV20-1 to TRBJ2-5; possibly TRBD2 for D (5 bases). V was cut by 1 base and J by 4 bases, with 28 bases left in between. The CDR3 sequence is 19 residues long. Germline lookup yields CDR1 DFQATT and CDR2 SNEGSKA (reference sequence). For the CDR3, the DNA is TGCAGTGCTAGAGCCCCGTCAACGTCGGGCGGAAGGAGGCGAGAGACCCAGTACTTC. This encodes CSARAPSTSGGRRRETQYF.

This clonotype was observed a handful of times. A much larger clonotype is one base distant, so this may be a read error. This rearrangement joins TRBV7-9 to TRBJ1-2; tentative D call: TRBD1 (6 bases). Germline values: CDR1 SEHNR, CDR2 FQNEAQ (reference sequence). CDR3 length: 15 residues. DNA of the CDR3: TGTGCCAGCAGCTTACACGGGACATGGGCCTATGGCTACCCCTTC. Its translation is CASSLHGTWAYGYPF.

The chain joins TRBV3-1 to TRBJ2-7; 8 nucleotides align to TRBD1. Germline CDR1 reads LGHDT; CDR2 reads YNNKEL (reference sequence). V was clipped by 1 base and J by 4 bases; unmatched bases: 3. The CDR3 has 14 amino acids. CDR3 region: CASSQGNRGYEQYF. CDR3 sequence (DNA): TGTGCCAGCAGCCAAGGCAACAGGGGGTACGAGCAGTACTTC.

As DNA, the CDR3 is TGTGCCAGCAGCTTAGTTGGGACAGGGTATGGCAATCAGCCCCAGCATTTT. Its translation: CASSLVGTGYGNQPQHF. The gene calls are TRBV13 and TRBJ1-5; the match to TRBD1 covers 9 bases. Germline CDR1 reads PRHDT; CDR2 reads FYEKMQ (reference sequence). This CDR3 region has 17 residues. V dropped 1 base and J dropped 2; count of bases not matched to a gene: 6.

The V call is TRBV29-1, the J call TRBJ2-1; TRBD2 matches at 10 bases. The CDR3 length is 13 residues. V lost 6 bases and J lost 8; bases outside the gene matches: 7. CDR1 and CDR2 from the germline V gene are SQVTM and ANQGSEA. The CDR3 DNA follows: TGCAGCGTAGGTGGGCTAGCGGGAGATGAGCAGTTCTTC. Protein product: CSVGGLAGDEQFF.

This clonotype has ten or more counts. This chain connects TRBV9 to TRBJ2-5; 7 bases line up with TRBD2. The CDR3 has 14 residues. Per the germline V gene, CDR1 is SGDLS and CDR2 is YYNGEE. With V trimmed by 3 bases and J by 7 bases, 9 bases remained unmatched. The CDR3 region has the DNA TGTGCCAGCAGCGGAGGGGCTGGGGGGGGGACCCAGTACTTC. It yields the protein CASSGGAGGGTQYF.

This clonotype was observed many times. The CDR3 DNA sequence: TGTGCCAGCAGTTACACCCACCGGGCCGGGGCCAACGTCCTGACTTTC. Translated, it gives CASSYTHRAGANVLTF. The gene calls are TRBV6-5 and TRBJ2-6; D gene uncertain. The germline V gene has CDR1 MNHEY and CDR2 SVGAGI. V shed 2 bases and J shed 4 bases, with 12 bases lying between them. The CDR3 totals 16 residues.

Ten or more counts support this clonotype. Since a much larger clone is just one base distant, this may be a read error. V and J are TRBV9 and TRBJ1-5; perhaps TRBD1 as D (6 bases). Germline values: CDR1 SGDLS, CDR2 YYNGEE. The CDR3 is made up of 15 amino acids. In DNA form, the CDR3 reads TGTGCCAGCAGCGTCGGGGCTGGGGGCAATCAGCCCCCGCATTTT. It codes for CASSVGAGGNQPPHF.

This chain uses TRBV7-8 with TRBJ1-6; D may be TRBD1 (6 bases). Trimming pared 7 bases from V and 10 bases from J, leaving 20 bases between. Germline V gene sequence: CDR1 SGHVS, CDR2 FQNEAQ. The CDR3 loop spans 15 amino acids. Here the CDR3 DNA reads TGTGCCAGCACTTACACAACAGGGAGAAAGTCACCCCTCCACTTT. Translated, it gives CASTYTTGRKSPLHF.

The chain couples TRBV11-2 to TRBJ2-7, with no clear D. V lost 5 bases, J lost 6 bases, and 14 bases lay in between. CDR1 SGHAT and CDR2 FQNNGV come from the germline V gene. The CDR3 contains 13 residues. The CDR3 loop is CASSRPDLSEQYF. The CDR3 DNA reads TGTGCCAGCAGCCGTCCCGACCTGTCCGAGCAGTACTTC.

This clonotype has ten or more counts. The chain links TRBV19 to TRBJ1-5; TRBD1 aligns across 7 bases. Germline V CDR1 and CDR2: LNHDA, SQIVND (reference sequence). The CDR3 is 14 residues long. With V trimmed by 9 bases and J by 5 bases, 10 bases remained unmatched. The CDR3 coding sequence is TGTGCCAGCAATGACAGGGTCCTGTATCAGCCCCAGCATTTT. Translating gives CASNDRVLYQPQHF.